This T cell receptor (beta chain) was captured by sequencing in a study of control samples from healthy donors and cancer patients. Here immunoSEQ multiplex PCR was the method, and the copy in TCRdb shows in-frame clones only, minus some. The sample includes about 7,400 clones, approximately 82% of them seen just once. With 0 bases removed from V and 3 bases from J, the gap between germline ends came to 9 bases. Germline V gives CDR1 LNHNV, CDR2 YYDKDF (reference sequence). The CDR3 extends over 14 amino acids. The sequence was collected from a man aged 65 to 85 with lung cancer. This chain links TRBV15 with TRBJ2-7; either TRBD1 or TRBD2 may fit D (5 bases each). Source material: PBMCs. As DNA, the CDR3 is TGTGCCACCAGCAGAGATCCAGGGAGCTACGAGCAGTACTTC. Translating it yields CATSRDPGSYEQYF.